The entry below gives a single T cell receptor (beta chain) sequence along with its context. Its antigen is not identified. TCRdb keeps only in-frame clones here, not all; method: immunoSEQ multiplex PCR. The table shows fewer than 55,000 clones, with 65% to 85% occurring only once. Germline V CDR1 and CDR2: SGHNT, YYREEE (reference sequence). V dropped 5 bases and J dropped 5 bases, with 11 bases sitting between them. There are 13 residues in the CDR3. These data come from a study of T cell responses to AZD1222 COVID-19 vaccine. Study-level results: At baseline, just five to seven AZD1222 recipients tested seropositive. Most donors were white British, females outnumbered males, and clonal diversity was possibly underestimated.

The sequence came from an adult in good health. Specimen: peripheral blood, collected on day 0 of AZD1222 vaccination. This chain connects TRBV5-4 to TRBJ2-1, with a tentative D call TRBD2 (5 bases). This CDR3 is CASRSSGNNEQFF. In nucleotides, the CDR3 is TGTGCCAGCAGGTCCAGCGGTAACAATGAGCAGTTCTTC.